This is a list of T cell receptor beta chains from one sample in a study of cytomegalovirus exposure and HLA in healthy donors. Assay: immunoSEQ multiplex PCR; the TCRdb copy retains only in-frame clones and omits some. The repertoire holds fewer than 400,000 clones, approximately 85% seen once, with about 0.96% in the top ten. The sample was PBMCs. All receptors derive from a man younger than 40 in good health and CMV-seronegative. CDR3s include the opening cysteine and the closing phenylalanine or tryptophan.

TRBV7-2	TRBJ2-7	CASNTLGTGGTYEQYF
TRBV19	TRBJ2-7	CASSIGGSSYEQYF
TRBV6-4	TRBJ2-3	CASNRDRVADTQYF
TRBV9	TRBJ1-1	CASSVVLSGGTEAFF
TRBV6-5	TRBJ2-5	CASSRDRIQETQYF
TRBV4-1	TRBJ1-1	CASSQGRGNEAFF
TRBV29-1	TRBJ1-2	CSVEAVQYLNYGYTF
TRBV5-1	TRBJ2-2	CASSLAPGVTGELFF
TRBV12-5	TRBJ2-7	CASVLHGGFYEQYF
TRBV4-3	TRBJ1-3	CASSQELRDRDVRLSGNTIYF
TRBV19	TRBJ2-2	CASSTGLGTGELFF
TRBV7-9	TRBJ2-7	CASSSDRTGRTYEQYF
TRBV7-9	TRBJ2-7	CASSSILRDGSYEQYF
TRBV9	TRBJ2-7	CASSVGTSSEQYF
TRBV6-1	TRBJ1-1	CASYGTGAPNTEAFF
TRBV12-5	TRBJ2-1	CASGPTGRDRVTNEQFF
TRBV29-1	TRBJ2-2	CSGVYRGSGELFF
TRBV6-1	TRBJ2-2	CASRQANTGELFF
TRBV4-1	TRBJ1-5	CASSQASGYSNQPQHF
TRBV6-5	TRBJ2-5	CASSPLSIQETQYF
TRBV6-5	TRBJ2-3	CASSWGAGGRTDTQYF
TRBV6-5	TRBJ2-5	CASSSNRGETQYF
TRBV5-5	TRBJ2-1	CASSFGGASNEQFF
TRBV5-5	TRBJ1-1	CASSFGTGGTEAFF
TRBV11-2	TRBJ2-4	CASSQVSHIQYF
TRBV10-3	TRBJ1-2	CAVSQGSYSYGYTF
TRBV7-9	TRBJ1-2	CASSFNGGRANYGYTF
TRBV5-1	TRBJ2-5	CASSWTAQETQYF
TRBV10-2	TRBJ1-2	CASSGGGLYYGYTF
TRBV7-6	TRBJ1-1	CASSLGSNGNTEAFF
TRBV19	TRBJ2-1	CASSFSGGNSYNEQFF
TRBV19	TRBJ1-5	CASSPGGPSNQPQHF
TRBV27	TRBJ1-5	CASSLGTGSQPQHF
TRBV7-9	TRBJ1-2	CASSSGGGNEGYTF
TRBV14	TRBJ2-1	CASSQVRSSYNEQFF
TRBV4-1	TRBJ2-1	CASSQVAGAYNEQFF
TRBV2	TRBJ1-1	CASSPRREMNTEAFF
TRBV18	TRBJ1-3	CASSLTPIAGNTIYF
TRBV13	TRBJ2-5	CASSLRQGEGETQYF
TRBV4-1	TRBJ2-7	CASSQDTSRGLPYEQYF
TRBV14	TRBJ2-5	CASSQDLGVLPRSPQETQYF
TRBV4-3	TRBJ1-2	CASSQDRSRRGGYGYTF
TRBV5-1	TRBJ1-5	CASSQGTGRNQPQHF
TRBV7-9	TRBJ2-5	CASYGGLIGAQGTQYF
TRBV6-5	TRBJ2-5	CASSYSTRQETQYF
TRBV5-6	TRBJ2-3	CASSLDLEALGTDTQYF
TRBV2	TRBJ1-5	CASSEYRQTNQPQHF
TRBV19	TRBJ2-3	CASRTGGIDTQYF
TRBV5-5	TRBJ2-1	CASSLVGRVGAGEQFF
TRBV5-1	TRBJ1-4	CASSQGQPNEKLFF
TRBV5-4	TRBJ1-2	CASSLGTGDYGYTF
TRBV10-3	TRBJ2-1	CAISETGEEQFF
TRBV6-5	TRBJ2-2	CASSTGLADTGELFF
TRBV5-5	TRBJ2-5	CASSWPHSQETQYF
TRBV5-1	TRBJ1-2	CASSLEGQGPLGYTF